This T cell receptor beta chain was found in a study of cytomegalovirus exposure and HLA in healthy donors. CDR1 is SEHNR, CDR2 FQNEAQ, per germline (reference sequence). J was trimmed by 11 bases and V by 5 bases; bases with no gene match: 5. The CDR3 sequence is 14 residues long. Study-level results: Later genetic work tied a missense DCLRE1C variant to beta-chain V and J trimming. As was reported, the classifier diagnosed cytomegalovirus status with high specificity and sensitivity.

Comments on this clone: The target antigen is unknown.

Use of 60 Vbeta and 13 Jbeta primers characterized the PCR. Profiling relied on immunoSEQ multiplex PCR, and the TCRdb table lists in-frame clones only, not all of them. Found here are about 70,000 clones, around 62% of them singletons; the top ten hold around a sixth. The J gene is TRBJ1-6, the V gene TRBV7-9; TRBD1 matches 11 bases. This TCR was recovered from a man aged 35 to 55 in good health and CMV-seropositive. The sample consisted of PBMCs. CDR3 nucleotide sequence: TGTGCCAGCAGCCCGGACAGGGGGCGAGCACCCCTCCACTTT. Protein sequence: CASSPDRGRAPLHF.